This TCR beta chain was captured by sequencing in a study of blood T cell repertoires in COVID-19 (dated by TCRdb to 2020 to 2022). In the study overall: Collaborator samples came from the United States, Italy and Spain and covered acute and convalescent phases of COVID-19. The prospective study material was composed of cDNA or gDNA derived from T cells, B-cell-depleted T cells, or PBMCs. Deeply sampled blood TCRbeta repertoires from subjects exposed to, actively infected with, or recovered from COVID-19 were included in the dataset. A freely available public database, intended as a resource for researchers studying the immune response to SARS-CoV-2, is where the repertoires were released. Samples were obtained from the ongoing ImmuneRACE study (first 160 participants) and from over 1,000 subjects provided by 6 global collaborators. The sample metadata nearly always contained a de-identified subject ID, COVID-19 status, age in years and sex. Where available, HLA class I and class II types were taken from metadata supplied by the sample provider and were not determined by assay-based typing.

Overall results and qualifications from the work: The amount of clinical and demographic metadata varied by source and participant and was provided uncurated.

Concerning this clone: The target of this receptor is not known. Within one base of it there is no much larger clone, and no base qualities were kept.

One collaborating source in Seattle enrolled patients while the patients were actively infected and followed the patients over time throughout the course of disease. The collaborating institutions used their own protocols to collect whole blood in K2EDTA tubes. For TCRbeta analysis, collaborators shipped samples as frozen whole blood, isolated PBMCs, or DNA extracted from either of those sample types. The immunoSEQ Assay, a bias-controlled multiplex PCR, was used to amplify TCRbeta CDR3 regions from genomic DNA. Regarding the original processing steps: The number of nucleated cells in each sample was estimated from the amplification of reference gene primers within the assay. To quantify the absolute abundance of each unique TCRbeta CDR3 rearrangement, sequence reads were collapsed and filtered. For each sample, productive Simpson clonality was calculated by taking the square root of Simpson's diversity index across productive rearrangements. Not all clones reach the TCRdb copy of this immuneACCESS table, which keeps in-frame sequences only. Checked studies attribute under half of the gap to unresolved V genes and leave the rest unexplained. V, J and clone size are taken as reported in that table, and D and trimming were inferred from the DNA itself. The sample data list some 190,000 clones, and roughly 80% of these were observed just once. The ten largest clones capture roughly 8% of the sample.

Via the germline V gene, CDR1 is SGHVS and CDR2 FQNEAQ. CDR3 length: 16 amino acids, cysteine to phenylalanine. Here the CDR3 DNA is all that survives: 48 bases in frame from base 1. Between the V and J ends, shortened by 1 base and 0 bases respectively, the junction contains 9 bases. Recombination joined TRBV7-8 with TRBJ2-2; the D segment could be TRBD2, given 5 matching bases. This TCR was sampled from a woman aged 55-70 years with COVID-19, enrolled during active disease. The source material was peripheral blood. The sequence in DNA is TGTGCCAGCAGCTTAGTGTCGGGGTCGAACACCGGGGAGCTGTTTTTT. It is translated as CASSLVSGSNTGELFF.